One sample yielded the 13 T cell receptor beta chains listed below, sequenced in a study of Tregs in tolerant kidney transplant recipients. The repertoire was sequenced with immunoSEQ multiplex PCR; TCRdb's copy has only in-frame clones and lacks some. The data contain under 80,000 clones, 80% to 90% of them singletons. Source: Tregs from blood, taken before the transplant. The receptors were gathered from a human donor who received a combined kidney and bone marrow transplant.

The chain joins TRBV5-5 to TRBJ1-5, with TRBD1 identical over 9 bases. V lost 4 bases to trimming and J lost 4 bases; unmatched junction nucleotides: 12. The CDR3 has 17 amino acids. CDR1 is SGHKS, CDR2 YYEKEE, per germline (reference sequence). CDR3: CASSIGQGLGWNQPQHF. For the CDR3, the DNA is TGTGCCAGCAGCATCGGACAGGGGTTGGGGTGGAATCAGCCCCAGCATTTT. The full variable domain, completed using reference TRBV5-5 and TRBJ1-5, is DAGVTQSPTHLIKTRGQQVTLRCSPISGHKSVSWYQQVLGQGPQFIFQYYEKEERGRGNFPDRFSARQFPNYSSELNVNALLLGDSALYLCASSIGQGLGWNQPQHFGDGTRLSIL.

The DNA for the CDR3 is TGCGCCAGCAGCCCCCATAGACAGGGACTGAACACTGAAGCTTTCTTT. This translates into CASSPHRQGLNTEAFF. This chain uses TRBV4-1 with TRBJ1-1, with TRBD1 identical over 7 bases. CDR3 size: 16 residues. The V gene's germline CDR1 is MGHRA and CDR2 YSYEKL. Trimming took 4 bases from V and 0 from J; bases not matched to a gene: 8.

The rearrangement uses TRBV27 and TRBJ1-5; D not resolved. The germline CDR1 and CDR2 sequences are MNHEY and SMNVEV (reference sequence). This CDR3 is 13 amino acids long. Trimming shortened V by 7 bases and J by 6 bases, and 13 bases separated the two germline ends. The CDR3 reads CASTKAHGQPQHF. The CDR3 nucleotides read TGTGCCAGCACTAAAGCACATGGTCAGCCCCAGCATTTT.

The V call is TRBV6-1, the J call TRBJ1-1; no clear D gene. The CDR3 runs to 11 residues. With 10 bases removed from V and 5 bases from J, the gap between germline ends came to 11 bases. Germline V gives CDR1 MNHNS, CDR2 SASEGT. The CDR3 DNA reads as TGTGCCACCTCGGTAGGGACTGAAGCTTTCTTT. Amino acid sequence: CATSVGTEAFF.

The chain uses TRBV30 and TRBJ2-3; 8 bases fit TRBD1. This CDR3 has 14 residues. J gave up 2 bases and V 3 bases, and 4 bases lay outside the gene matches. The germline V gene has CDR1 GTSNPN and CDR2 SVGIG (reference sequence). CDR3 residues: CAWRQGVFTDTQYF. Written as DNA, the CDR3 is TGTGCCTGGAGACAGGGGGTATTCACAGATACGCAGTATTTT.

As concerns this clone: An end of the junction differs from the germline gene, which may be a read error. The chain couples TRBV29-1 to TRBJ1-1; D is ambiguous. Germline V CDR1 and CDR2: SQVTM, ANQGSEA. The CDR3 has 11 residues. The CDR3 reads CSVVLNTEAFF. CDR3 DNA sequence: TGCAGCGTTGTGTTGAACACTGAAGCTTTCTTC.

The chain is built from TRBV29-1 and TRBJ2-1; perhaps TRBD2 as D (6 bases). Germline V gene lookup returns CDR1 SQVTM and CDR2 ANQGSEA. This CDR3 spans 13 amino acids. V lost 6 bases and J lost 4, with 13 bases in between. CDR3 coding DNA: TGCAGCGTAATCCCGGGACTTTACAATGAGCAGTTCTTC. It encodes CSVIPGLYNEQFF.

The CDR3 sequence: CASNDRVTGYTF. CDR3 bases: TGTGCCAGCAACGACAGGGTAACTGGCTACACCTTC. The J gene is TRBJ1-2, the V gene TRBV28; 7 bases are a match to TRBD1. This CDR3 has 12 amino acids. The germline CDR1 and CDR2 sequences are MDHEN and SYDVKM. The V gene end was trimmed by 7 bases and the J gene end by 7 bases; junction bases not matched to a gene: 6.

V and J are TRBV11-2 and TRBJ2-5, with D unclear. This CDR3 contains 14 residues. Germline-derived CDR1 and CDR2 are SGHAT and FQNNGV. The V gene lost 0 bases and the J gene lost 7 bases, with 12 bases spanning the gap. CDR3 DNA sequence: TGTGCCAGCAGCTTAGAGGGTCACTATGGGACCCAGTACTTC. Translated: CASSLEGHYGTQYF.

The V gene is TRBV6-5, the J gene TRBJ1-5; 7 bases line up with TRBD1. The CDR3 sequence is 14 residues long. The germline gives CDR1 MNHEY, CDR2 SVGAGI. After removal of 6 bases from V and 4 bases from J, the junction contained 6 bases not matched to a gene. CDR3 in amino acids: CASRSGQINQPQHF. For the CDR3, the DNA is TGTGCCAGCAGATCGGGACAGATAAATCAGCCCCAGCATTTT.

This chain uses TRBV4-1 with TRBJ1-6, with a tentative D call TRBD1 (5 bases). Germline V CDR1 and CDR2: MGHRA, YSYEKL. The CDR3 length is 14 residues. Trimming shortened V by 4 bases and J by 7 bases, and 11 bases separated the two germline ends. CDR3 coding DNA: TGCGCCAGCAGCCCCTCCCACAGGAATTCACCCCTCCACTTT. This encodes CASSPSHRNSPLHF.

The chain couples TRBV10-3 to TRBJ2-5, with D unresolved. Germline V gene lookup returns CDR1 ENHRY and CDR2 SYGVKD. Trimming shortened V by 7 bases and J by 2 bases, and 20 bases separated the two germline ends. The length of the CDR3 is 16 residues. This chain's CDR3 is CAITYLGVMCQETQYF. In DNA, the CDR3 is TGTGCCATCACGTACCTTGGGGTAATGTGTCAAGAGACCCAGTACTTC.

The chain joins TRBV11-3 to TRBJ2-2; D gene uncertain. V lost 6 bases and J 6 bases, leaving 8 bases between the germline ends. This CDR3 region has 12 residues. CDR1 is SGHNT, CDR2 YENEEA, per germline. CDR3 nucleotides: TGTGCCAGCAGAAATGGTCCCGGGGAGCTGTTTTTT. Its translation: CASRNGPGELFF. Using reference TRBV11-3 and TRBJ2-2 for the parts outside the CDR3, the full variable domain is EAGVVQSPRYKIIEKKQPVAFWCNPISGHNTLYWYLQNLGQGPELLIRYENEEAVDDSQLPKDRFSAERLKGVDSTLKIQPAELGDSAVYLCASRNGPGELFFGEGSRLTVL.